Sequencing of this T cell receptor beta chain was carried out in a study of T cells in Graves' hyperthyroidism and ophthalmopathy. Looking at the study overall: Peripheral blood draws took place at initial diagnosis, ahead of any treatment.

The CDR3 is 16 amino acids. V was pared by 2 bases and J by 4 bases, with 17 bases between. Germline V gives CDR1 DFQATT, CDR2 SNEGSKA (reference sequence). RNA transcripts provided the source from which TCR beta CDR3 regions were amplified. The HTBI set primed first-round TCR CDR3 RT-PCR. From the multiplex PCR reads, TCRdb called clonotypes with MiXCR, one entry per CDR3 protein. The top ten clones hold approximately 12% of a sample with hundreds of thousands of distinct CDR3 sequences, 14% of them seen once. The sequence came from a woman in her 50s with Graves' ophthalmopathy. The V and J genes are TRBV20-1 and TRBJ1-4, with D possibly being TRBD1 (6 bases). Sequences were obtained from blood. The CDR3 DNA follows: TGCAGTGCTAGACTCCGGGACACCCAGGGTAATGAAAAACTGTTTTTT. It translates to CSARLRDTQGNEKLFF.